This T cell receptor (beta chain) was recorded in a study of T-cell reconstitution after alpha-beta-depleted transplantation in children. General study points: In some patients, recipient T cells and intrathymic progenitors surviving conditioning explained high day-60 diversity. Fresh T-cell production supplied most of the T-cell counts and diversity seen one year after transplant. About two months after transplant, alpha-beta T cells reportedly came from several hundred expanded graft clones.

This clonotype was detected many times. What it binds is not known. V lost 5 bases, J lost 5 bases, and 7 bases stayed unmatched. This CDR3 is built from 16 residues. Researchers prepared the TCRbeta library using unique molecular identifiers, the study reports. TCRdb used MiXCR to reprocess the PCR reads, holding one entry per CDR3 protein. The sample carries 450,000 to 600,000 distinct CDR3 sequences, more than 9% recorded once. The sequence was collected from a child aged 2 to 15 with inherited bone marrow failure, due to receive a stem cell transplant. This sequence joins TRBV12-3 or TRBV12-4 and TRBJ2-3; 13 nucleotides align to TRBD2. Sample: PBMCs, taken before TCRalphabeta/CD19-depleted stem cell transplant. Written as DNA, the CDR3 is TGTGCCAGCAGTGTACTAGCGGGAGGGCCGGAAGATACGCAGTATTTT. It codes for CASSVLAGGPEDTQYF.